Listed below are T cell receptor beta chains from one sample, sequenced in a study of spatial heterogeneity in lung cancer. TCRdb re-analysed the 5' RACE reads in MiXCR, keeping a single row per CDR3 protein. In the table there are about 26,000 distinct CDR3 sequences, roughly 13% of which are singletons. The source material was PBMCs, sampled at surgery. These receptor sequences come from a female donor with early-stage non-small cell lung cancer. The CDR3 runs from the conserved cysteine through the conserved F or W. D genes are given only for firm matches. Clone size is stated in some rows and not others, as once, few, many or a class when expanded.

v_call	clone_size	d_call	j_call	cdr3_aa	cdr3_nt
TRBV7-2	many	TRBD2	TRBJ2-1	CASSLVTLAGVSYNEQFF	TGTGCCAGCAGCTTAGTAACTCTAGCGGGGGTTTCCTACAATGAGCAGTTCTTC
TRBV29-1	many	-	TRBJ2-6	CSVRLVGANVLTF	TGCAGCGTACGTCTGGTAGGGGCCAACGTCCTGACTTTC
TRBV20-1	many	TRBD1	TRBJ2-7	CSASPPGTGVSYEQYF	TGCAGTGCTAGTCCCCCCGGGACAGGGGTCTCCTACGAGCAGTACTTC
TRBV5-5	many	TRBD2	TRBJ2-3	CASSLVRGGFRTSARADTQYF	TGTGCCAGCAGCCTCGTCCGGGGGGGCTTCCGAACGTCCGCACGCGCAGATACGCAGTATTTT
TRBV3-1	many	TRBD1	TRBJ1-1	CASSQGQGTEAFF	TGTGCCAGCAGCCAAGGACAGGGCACTGAAGCTTTCTTT
TRBV19	many	-	TRBJ1-2	CASSIKGGYGYTF	TGTGCCAGTTCGATTAAAGGAGGGTATGGCTACACCTTC
TRBV6-2/TRBV6-3	once	TRBD2	TRBJ2-1	CASAGLGNEQFF	TGTGCCAGCGCTGGACTAGGCAATGAGCAGTTCTTC
TRBV11-2	many	-	TRBJ1-6	CASSSPRGVHSPLHF	TGTGCCAGCAGCTCCCCGAGGGGGGTTCATTCACCCCTCCACTTT
TRBV12-3/TRBV12-4	many	-	TRBJ2-5	CASTSRGAGTQYF	TGTGCCAGCACCTCTCGAGGGGCCGGGACCCAGTACTTC
TRBV4-2	many	-	TRBJ2-1	CASSQDPSGSLNEQFF	TGTGCCAGCAGCCAAGATCCTAGTGGCTCCCTCAATGAGCAGTTCTTC
TRBV5-4	many	-	TRBJ2-3	CASSWDGQGGARKQYF	TGTGCCAGCAGCTGGGACGGACAAGGGGGGGCAAGGAAGCAGTATTTT
TRBV28	many	-	TRBJ2-7	CASSSADVLEQYF	TGTGCCAGCAGTTCGGCGGACGTCTTGGAGCAGTACTTC
TRBV10-3	-	TRBD2	TRBJ2-3	CAISVTSGGADTQYF	TGTGCCATCAGTGTGACTAGCGGGGGCGCAGATACGCAGTATTTT
TRBV28	many	-	TRBJ1-1	CASRVPPGTEAFF	TGTGCCAGCAGGGTCCCCCCGGGTACTGAAGCTTTCTTT
TRBV7-2	many	-	TRBJ1-4	CASSLGQGIEKLFF	TGTGCCAGCAGCTTGGGCCAGGGGATTGAAAAACTGTTTTTT
TRBV9	many	TRBD2	TRBJ2-1	CASSPITGGNNEQFF	TGTGCCAGCAGCCCCATAACGGGAGGGAACAATGAGCAGTTCTTC
TRBV12-3/TRBV12-4	many	TRBD2	TRBJ2-3	CASSSSSGGADTQYF	TGTGCCAGCAGTTCGTCTAGCGGGGGTGCAGATACGCAGTATTTT
TRBV30	many	-	TRBJ2-1	CAWDDIPSNNEQFF	TGTGCCTGGGATGACATACCTAGCAACAATGAGCAGTTCTTC
TRBV6-2/TRBV6-3	many	-	TRBJ1-2	CASTPADRDYGYTF	TGTGCCAGCACTCCCGCGGACCGGGACTATGGCTACACCTTC
TRBV5-1	many	TRBD1	TRBJ1-5	CASSHGQGGQPQHF	TGCGCCAGCAGCCACGGACAGGGAGGTCAGCCCCAGCATTTT
TRBV30	-	TRBD1	TRBJ1-1	CAWSGTDTGANTEAFF	TGTGCCTGGAGTGGCACTGATACAGGGGCGAACACTGAAGCTTTCTTT
TRBV6-6	few	TRBD2	TRBJ2-7	CASSSQAGGEQYF	TGTGCCAGCAGCTCACAAGCGGGAGGCGAGCAGTACTTC
TRBV4-1	-	-	TRBJ2-1	CASSQGGHYNEQFF	TGCGCCAGCAGCCAAGGTGGACACTACAATGAGCAGTTCTTC
TRBV25-1	many	-	TRBJ1-6	CASSDSSTFSPLHF	TGTGCCAGCAGTGACTCATCTACTTTTTCACCCCTCCACTTT
TRBV20-1	many	-	TRBJ1-4	CSARDPGMANEKLFF	TGCAGTGCTAGAGATCCTGGGATGGCTAATGAAAAACTGTTTTTT
TRBV5-4	-	-	TRBJ1-1	CASSNAGSSEAFF	TGTGCCAGCAGCAATGCAGGGTCGAGTGAAGCTTTCTTT
TRBV6-4	-	TRBD1	TRBJ2-3	CASSDGQGADTQYF	TGTGCCAGCAGTGACGGACAGGGGGCAGATACGCAGTATTTT
TRBV4-1	many	TRBD2	TRBJ2-7	CASSQATTSGSSYEQYF	TGCGCCAGCAGCCAAGCCACCACTAGCGGGAGCTCCTACGAGCAGTACTTC
TRBV19	many	-	TRBJ1-5	CASRDPTLSNQPQHF	TGTGCCAGTAGGGACCCTACCCTCAGCAATCAGCCCCAGCATTTT
TRBV7-2	many	TRBD2	TRBJ2-3	CASSLVGTSVSDTQYF	TGTGCCAGCAGCTTAGTAGGGACTAGCGTGTCAGATACGCAGTATTTT
TRBV28	many	-	TRBJ1-2	CASSLEGAWGYTF	TGTGCCAGCAGTTTGGAGGGCGCCTGGGGCTACACCTTC
TRBV4-2	-	-	TRBJ2-2	CASLPQNTGELFF	TGTGCCAGCTTACCACAGAACACCGGGGAGCTGTTTTTT
TRBV7-9	many	TRBD1	TRBJ1-2	CASSPLKGAMNGYTF	TGTGCCAGCAGCCCCCTGAAGGGGGCGATGAATGGCTACACCTTC
TRBV2	few	TRBD1	TRBJ1-2	CASSLVGQVQSYTF	TGTGCCAGCAGTTTAGTTGGACAGGTTCAGAGCTACACCTTC
TRBV2	many	-	TRBJ2-2	CASHRVRTGELFF	TGTGCCAGCCACAGGGTGCGCACCGGGGAGCTGTTTTTT
TRBV4-3	many	-	TRBJ2-2	CASSHNDGAVGELFF	TGCGCCAGCAGCCACAATGACGGGGCGGTCGGGGAGCTGTTTTTT
TRBV28	-	-	TRBJ2-2	CASIGGHGTGELFF	TGTGCCAGCATTGGGGGGCACGGCACCGGGGAGCTGTTTTTT
TRBV20-1	many	TRBD2	TRBJ2-7	CSASPGLTSGRALSSYEQYF	TGCAGTGCTAGTCCCGGGTTGACTAGCGGGAGGGCTTTAAGCTCCTACGAGCAGTACTTC
TRBV29-1	many	-	TRBJ2-4	CSVSGRAKNIQYF	TGCAGCGTTTCGGGCAGAGCCAAAAACATTCAGTACTTC
TRBV5-4	many	-	TRBJ2-5	CASSFGFMSAADAETQYF	TGTGCCAGCAGCTTTGGTTTTATGTCGGCGGCGGACGCAGAGACCCAGTACTTC
TRBV10-3	many	-	TRBJ2-6	CAIRATFSDSGANVLTF	TGTGCCATCAGGGCAACCTTCAGCGACTCTGGGGCCAACGTCCTGACTTTC
TRBV5-1	-	TRBD1	TRBJ1-2	CASSSGTGVGYTF	TGCGCCAGTTCTTCCGGGACAGGGGTCGGCTACACCTTC
TRBV7-9	many	-	TRBJ2-5	CASSSLETQYF	TGTGCCAGCAGCTCTCTCGAGACCCAGTACTTC
TRBV12-3/TRBV12-4	many	-	TRBJ1-5	CASSFGHSNQPQHF	TGTGCCAGCAGTTTCGGGCATAGCAATCAGCCCCAGCATTTT
TRBV5-5	many	-	TRBJ2-4	CASSPREAKNIQYF	TGTGCCAGCAGCCCTAGGGAAGCCAAAAACATTCAGTACTTC
TRBV7-9	few	-	TRBJ2-5	CASSLSTSSLGTQYF	TGTGCCAGCAGCTTATCTACTAGCTCCCTCGGGACCCAGTACTTC
TRBV10-3	many	TRBD2	TRBJ2-5	CAISESGLLAGAVGETQYF	TGTGCCATCAGTGAGTCAGGGCTCCTAGCGGGAGCGGTCGGAGAGACCCAGTACTTC
TRBV4-3	many	TRBD1	TRBJ1-1	CASSQVETGSTEAFF	TGCGCCAGCAGCCAAGTGGAGACAGGGTCGACTGAAGCTTTCTTT
TRBV4-2	-	TRBD2	TRBJ2-7	CASSQWTSGPSYEQYF	TGTGCCAGCAGCCAATGGACTAGCGGGCCATCCTACGAGCAGTACTTC